The clone carrying this T cell receptor beta chain was seen only a few times. The antigen remains unidentified. TCRdb analysed the RT-PCR reads with MiXCR anew, one entry per CDR3 protein. The sample carries about 780,000 distinct CDR3 sequences, under 20% recorded once. This specimen belongs to a study of response to subunit inactivated influenza vaccine. General observations from the study: It was the authors' suggestion that each seasonal influenza vaccination recruits few new T cells.

The germline gives CDR1 SGHTA, CDR2 FQGNSA. J lost 10 bases, V lost 1 base, and 6 bases had no gene match. The CDR3 has 15 amino acids. This receptor was taken from a man aged 45-60 years who received an inactivated influenza vaccine. Source: PBMCs from blood, taken about 5 days after vaccination. The rearrangement joins TRBV7-2 to TRBJ2-1; 11 positions match TRBD2. The CDR3 nucleotides read TGTGCCAGCAGCTTAGATAGCGGGGGGGCTTGGGAGCAGTTCTTC. It codes for CASSLDSGGAWEQFF.